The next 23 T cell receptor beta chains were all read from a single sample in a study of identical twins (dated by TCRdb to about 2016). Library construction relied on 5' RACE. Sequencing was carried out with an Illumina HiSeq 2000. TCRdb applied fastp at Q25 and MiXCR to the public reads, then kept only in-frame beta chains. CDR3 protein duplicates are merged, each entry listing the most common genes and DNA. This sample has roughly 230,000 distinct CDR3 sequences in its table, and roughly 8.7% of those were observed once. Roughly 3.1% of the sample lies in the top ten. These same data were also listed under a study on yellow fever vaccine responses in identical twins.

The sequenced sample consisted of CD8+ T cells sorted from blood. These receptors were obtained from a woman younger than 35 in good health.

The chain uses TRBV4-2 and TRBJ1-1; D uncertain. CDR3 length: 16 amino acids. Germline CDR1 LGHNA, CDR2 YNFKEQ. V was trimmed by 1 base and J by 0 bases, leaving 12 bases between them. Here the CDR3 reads CASSQVMAPMNTEAFF. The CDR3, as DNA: TGTGCCAGCAGCCAAGTTATGGCACCCATGAACACTGAAGCTTTCTTT.

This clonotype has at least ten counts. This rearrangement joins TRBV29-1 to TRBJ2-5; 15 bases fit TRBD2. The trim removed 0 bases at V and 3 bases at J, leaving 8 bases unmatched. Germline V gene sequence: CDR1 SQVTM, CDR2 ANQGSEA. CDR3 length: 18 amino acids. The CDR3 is CSVEDPNGLAGGEETQYF. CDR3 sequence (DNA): TGCAGCGTTGAAGATCCAAACGGACTAGCGGGAGGGGAAGAGACCCAGTACTTC.

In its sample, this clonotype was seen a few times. The CDR3 sequence is CASRVNNEQFF. CDR3 nucleotides: TGCGCCAGCAGGGTCAACAATGAGCAGTTCTTC. The chain recombines TRBV5-1 with TRBJ2-1; the D is unclear. Germline CDR1 is SGHRS and CDR2 is YFSETQ. The CDR3 sequence is 11 residues long. Trimming took 5 bases from V and 5 from J, leaving 5 bases between them.

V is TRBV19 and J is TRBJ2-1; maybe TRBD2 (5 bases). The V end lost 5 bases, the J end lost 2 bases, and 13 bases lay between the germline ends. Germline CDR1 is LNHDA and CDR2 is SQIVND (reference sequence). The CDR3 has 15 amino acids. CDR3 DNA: TGTGCCAGTAGTTTACCGGAGGCTGCCTACAATGAGCAGTTCTTC. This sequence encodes CASSLPEAAYNEQFF.

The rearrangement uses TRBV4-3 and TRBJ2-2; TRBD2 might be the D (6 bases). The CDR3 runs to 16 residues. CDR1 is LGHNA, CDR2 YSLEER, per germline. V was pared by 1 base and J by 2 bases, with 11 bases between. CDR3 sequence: CASSQGDSSNTGELFF. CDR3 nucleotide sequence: TGCGCCAGCAGCCAAGGGGACTCGAGCAACACCGGGGAGCTGTTTTTT.

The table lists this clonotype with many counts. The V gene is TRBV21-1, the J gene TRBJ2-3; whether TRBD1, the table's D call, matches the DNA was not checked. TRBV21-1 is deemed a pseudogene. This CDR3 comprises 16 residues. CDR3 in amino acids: CASSKPRGYHTDTQYF. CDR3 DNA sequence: TGTGCCAGCAGCAAACCCAGGGGGTACCACACAGATACGCAGTATTTT.

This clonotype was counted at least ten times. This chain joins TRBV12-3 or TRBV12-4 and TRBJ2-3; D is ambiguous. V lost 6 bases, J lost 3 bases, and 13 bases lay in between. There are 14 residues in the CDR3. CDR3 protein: CASSAAGPTDTQYF. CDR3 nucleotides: TGTGCCAGCAGCGCAGCCGGTCCGACAGATACGCAGTATTTT.

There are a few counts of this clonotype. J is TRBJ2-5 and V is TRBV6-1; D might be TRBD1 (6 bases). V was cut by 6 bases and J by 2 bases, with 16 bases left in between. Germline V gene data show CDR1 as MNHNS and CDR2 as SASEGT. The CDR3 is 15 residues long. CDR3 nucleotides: TGTGCCAGCAGCAAACAGGGAGCAGCGCAAGAGACCCAGTACTTC. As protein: CASSKQGAAQETQYF.

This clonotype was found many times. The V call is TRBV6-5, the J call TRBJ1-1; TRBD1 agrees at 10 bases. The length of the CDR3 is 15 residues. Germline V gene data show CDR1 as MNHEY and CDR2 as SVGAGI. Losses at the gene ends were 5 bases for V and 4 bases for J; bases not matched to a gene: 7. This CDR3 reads CASSNLWTGGTEAFF. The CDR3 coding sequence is TGTGCCAGCAGTAACCTGTGGACAGGGGGCACTGAAGCTTTCTTT.

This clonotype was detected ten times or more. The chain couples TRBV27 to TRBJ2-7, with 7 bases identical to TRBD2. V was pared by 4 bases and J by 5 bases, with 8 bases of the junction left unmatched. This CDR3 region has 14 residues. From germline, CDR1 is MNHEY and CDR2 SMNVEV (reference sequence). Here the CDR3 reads CASSSSSLADEQYF. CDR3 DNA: TGTGCCAGCAGTTCGTCATCCCTAGCGGACGAGCAGTACTTC.

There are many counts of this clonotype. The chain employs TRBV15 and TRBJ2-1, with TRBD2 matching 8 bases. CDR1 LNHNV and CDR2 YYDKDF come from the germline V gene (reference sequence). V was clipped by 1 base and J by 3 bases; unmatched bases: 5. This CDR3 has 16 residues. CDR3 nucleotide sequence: TGTGCCACCAGCAGAGTACGGGGGGGTCGCTACAATGAGCAGTTCTTC. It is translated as CATSRVRGGRYNEQFF.

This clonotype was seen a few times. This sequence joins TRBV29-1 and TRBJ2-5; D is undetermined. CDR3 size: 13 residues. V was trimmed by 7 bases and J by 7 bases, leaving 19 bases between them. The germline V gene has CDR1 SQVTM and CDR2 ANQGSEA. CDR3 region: CSACGEAFGTQYF. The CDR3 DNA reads TGCAGCGCCTGTGGGGAAGCCTTCGGGACCCAGTACTTC.

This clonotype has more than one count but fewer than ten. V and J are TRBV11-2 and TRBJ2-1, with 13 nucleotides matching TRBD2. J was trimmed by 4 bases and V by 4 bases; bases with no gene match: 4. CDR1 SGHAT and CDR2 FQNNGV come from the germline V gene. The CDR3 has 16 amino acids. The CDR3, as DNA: TGTGCCAGCAGCTCGGGACTAGCGGGGACGTACAATGAGCAGTTCTTC. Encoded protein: CASSSGLAGTYNEQFF.

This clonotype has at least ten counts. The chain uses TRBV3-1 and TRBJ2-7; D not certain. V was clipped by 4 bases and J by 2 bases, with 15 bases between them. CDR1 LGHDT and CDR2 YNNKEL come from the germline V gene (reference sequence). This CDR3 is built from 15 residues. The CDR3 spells CASSLHPARTYEQYF. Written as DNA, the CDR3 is TGTGCCAGCAGCCTACACCCCGCCAGGACCTACGAGCAGTACTTC.

Here the CDR3 reads CASSPAHSSYEQYF. DNA for the CDR3: TGTGCCAGCAGCCCAGCCCATAGCTCCTACGAGCAGTACTTC. This rearrangement joins TRBV7-6 to TRBJ2-7, with D unclear. Per the germline V gene, CDR1 is SGHVS and CDR2 is FNYEAQ. The CDR3 spans 14 residues. The V gene lost 5 bases and the J gene lost 0 bases, with 11 bases spanning the gap. Filled out from reference TRBV7-6 and TRBJ2-7, the complete variable domain reads GAGVSQSPRYKVTKRGQDVALRCDPISGHVSLYWYRQALGQGPEFLTYFNYEAQQDKSGLPNDRFSAERPEGSISTLTIQRTEQRDSAMYRCASSPAHSSYEQYFGPGTRLTVT.

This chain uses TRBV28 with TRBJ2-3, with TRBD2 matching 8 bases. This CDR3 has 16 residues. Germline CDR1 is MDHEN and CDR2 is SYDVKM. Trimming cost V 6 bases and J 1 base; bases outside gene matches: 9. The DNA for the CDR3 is TGTGCCAGCAGGAAACAGCGGGGGCGTGGCACAGATACGCAGTATTTT. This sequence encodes CASRKQRGRGTDTQYF.

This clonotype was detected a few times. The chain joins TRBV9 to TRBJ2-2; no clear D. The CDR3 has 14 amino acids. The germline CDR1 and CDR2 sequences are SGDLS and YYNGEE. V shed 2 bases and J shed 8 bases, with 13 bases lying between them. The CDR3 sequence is CASSVDEVVGELFF. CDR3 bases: TGTGCCAGCAGCGTGGACGAAGTCGTGGGGGAGCTGTTTTTT.

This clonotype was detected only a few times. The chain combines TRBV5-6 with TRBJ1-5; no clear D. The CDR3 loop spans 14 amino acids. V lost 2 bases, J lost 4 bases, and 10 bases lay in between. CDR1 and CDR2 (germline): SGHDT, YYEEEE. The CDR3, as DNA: TGTGCCAGCAGCTTAGCGGCAGCTAATCAGCCCCAGCATTTT. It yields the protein CASSLAAANQPQHF. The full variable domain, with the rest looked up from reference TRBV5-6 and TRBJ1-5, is DAGVTQSPTHLIKTRGQQVTLRCSPKSGHDTVSWYQQALGQGPQFIFQYYEEEERQRGNFPDRFSGHQFPNYSSELNVNALLLGDSALYLCASSLAAANQPQHFGDGTRLSIL.

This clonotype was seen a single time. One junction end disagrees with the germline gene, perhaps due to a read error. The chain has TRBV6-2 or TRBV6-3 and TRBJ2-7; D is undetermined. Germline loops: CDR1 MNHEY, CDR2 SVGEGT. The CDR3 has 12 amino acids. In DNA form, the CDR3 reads TGTCCCAGCTTGGCCAGCCTCTACGAGCAGTACTTC. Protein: CPSLASLYEQYF.

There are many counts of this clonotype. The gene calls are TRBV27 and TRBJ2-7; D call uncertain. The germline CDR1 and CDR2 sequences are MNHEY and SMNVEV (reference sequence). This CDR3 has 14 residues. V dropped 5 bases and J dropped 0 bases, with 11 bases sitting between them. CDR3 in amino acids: CASSPYRDSYEQYF. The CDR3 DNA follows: TGTGCCAGCAGTCCCTACAGAGACTCCTACGAGCAGTACTTC.

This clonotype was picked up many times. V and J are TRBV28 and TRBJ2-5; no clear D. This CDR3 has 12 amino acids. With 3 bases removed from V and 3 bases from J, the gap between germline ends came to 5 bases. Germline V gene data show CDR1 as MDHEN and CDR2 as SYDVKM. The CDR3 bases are TGTGCCAGCAGTTTGGTCGAAGAGACCCAGTACTTC. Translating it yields CASSLVEETQYF.

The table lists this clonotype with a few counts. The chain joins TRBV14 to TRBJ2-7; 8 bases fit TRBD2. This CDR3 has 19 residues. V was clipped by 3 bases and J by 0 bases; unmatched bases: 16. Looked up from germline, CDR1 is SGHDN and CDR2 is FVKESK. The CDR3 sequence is CASSQATQWLAGFSYEQYF. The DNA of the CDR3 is TGTGCCAGCAGCCAGGCTACTCAATGGCTAGCGGGTTTCTCCTACGAGCAGTACTTC.

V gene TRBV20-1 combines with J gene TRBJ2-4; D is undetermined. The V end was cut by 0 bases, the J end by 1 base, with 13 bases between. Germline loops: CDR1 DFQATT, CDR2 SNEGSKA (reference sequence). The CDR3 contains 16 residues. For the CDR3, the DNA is TGCAGTGCTAGAGATGTGTACAGAGATGCCAAAAACATTCAGTACTTC. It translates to CSARDVYRDAKNIQYF.